The sequence of this T cell receptor (beta chain) was determined in a study of blood T cell repertoires in COVID-19. Assay: immunoSEQ multiplex PCR; the TCRdb copy retains only in-frame clones and omits some. The repertoire has about 74,000 clones, 70% to 90% of them found once; the top ten carry roughly 2.1%. The CDR3 extends over 15 amino acids. Germline values: CDR1 KGHSH, CDR2 LQKENI. Losses at the gene ends were 3 bases for V and 10 bases for J; bases not matched to a gene: 12. The chain couples TRBV18 to TRBJ2-1; 7 bases map to TRBD1. Sequenced: peripheral blood. This receptor was taken from a woman of 80 years or more with active or convalescent COVID-19. DNA of the CDR3: TGTGCCAGCTCACCCCTAGGGGGCGCAAATAACGAGCAGTTCTTC. Amino acids: CASSPLGGANNEQFF. Drawing the rest from reference TRBV18 and TRBJ2-1, the complete variable domain is NAGVMQNPRHLVRRRGQEARLRCSPMKGHSHVYWYRQLPEEGLKFMVYLQKENIIDESGMPKERFSAEFPKEGPSILRIQQVVRGDSAAYFCASSPLGGANNEQFFGPGTRLTVL.